Shown below are 30 T cell receptor beta chains from a single sample sequenced in a study of shared clonotypes between healthy human individuals. Profiled with immunoSEQ multiplex PCR; TCRdb holds only in-frame clones, not every one. The sample consists of 1,400,000 or so clones, less than 99% of them appearing once. The sequenced sample was naive CD4+ T cells sorted from blood. Subset indicated: CD45RA+ positively selected. Receptors originate from a man aged 25-45 years in good health.

V and J are TRBV7-2 and TRBJ2-3; TRBD2 might be the D (5 bases). V lost 8 bases, J lost 2 bases, and 23 bases lay in between. The V gene's germline CDR1 is SGHTA and CDR2 FQGNSA. The CDR3 extends over 17 amino acids. For the CDR3, the DNA is TGTGCCAGCTCCCGACCAGTAGCGAGTCTTGCCACAGATACGCAGTATTTT. Encoded protein: CASSRPVASLATDTQYF.

Worth noting for this clone: The sample contains more than one DNA sequence encoding this CDR3. This chain uses TRBV18 with TRBJ2-6; no clear D. Trimming took off 2 bases at V and 0 bases at J, with 5 bases between the two ends. The germline V gene encodes CDR1 KGHSH and CDR2 LQKENI. The CDR3 sequence is 15 residues long. CDR3 sequence reads: CASSPLSSGANVLTF. The DNA of the CDR3 is TGTGCCAGCTCACCATTGAGCTCTGGGGCCAACGTCCTGACTTTC.

The CDR3 loop is CASSLAVVWGKGELFF. In DNA form, the CDR3 reads TGCGCCAGCAGCTTGGCCGTCGTGTGGGGTAAAGGGGAGCTGTTTTTT. The chain couples TRBV5-1 to TRBJ2-2, with D hard to call. CDR3 length: 16 residues. Trimming cost V 0 bases and J 8 bases, with 17 bases left between them. Germline CDR1 and CDR2: SGHRS and YFSETQ.

The chain employs TRBV28 and TRBJ2-2; no clear D gene. Trimming took 3 bases from V and 2 from J, leaving 4 bases between them. The CDR3 spans 13 residues. Germline loops: CDR1 MDHEN, CDR2 SYDVKM. For the CDR3, the DNA is TGTGCCAGCAGTTTCTTAAACACCGGGGAGCTGTTTTTT. As protein: CASSFLNTGELFF.

This clone was recorded once. The chain is built from TRBV5-1 and TRBJ2-5, with TRBD2 matching over 10 bases. Trimming at V came to 6 bases and at J to 5 bases, leaving 10 bases not matched to a gene. CDR3 length: 15 residues. Germline V gene sequence: CDR1 SGHRS, CDR2 YFSETQ. The CDR3 nucleotides read TGCGCCAGCATGCGTCGAGCGGGAGGGCGGGAGACCCAGTACTTC. Its translation: CASMRRAGGRETQYF.

In its sample, this clone was seen once. The rearrangement joins TRBV13 to TRBJ2-5; 11 bases align to TRBD2. Germline CDR1 and CDR2: PRHDT and FYEKMQ (reference sequence). After removal of 3 bases from V and 1 base from J, the junction contained 4 bases not matched to a gene. The CDR3 loop spans 16 amino acids. The CDR3 nucleotides are TGTGCCAGCAGCTTCCTCCTAGCGGGAGGCCAAGAGACCCAGTACTTC. It is translated as CASSFLLAGGQETQYF.

The chain joins TRBV2 to TRBJ2-1; 7 bases align to TRBD1. From germline, CDR1 is SNHLY and CDR2 FYNNEI. The CDR3 length is 14 residues. Unmatched junction bases numbered 5, after V lost 6 bases and J lost 3 bases. In DNA, the CDR3 is TGTGCCAGCAGCCTCCAGGGGGTCTACAATGAGCAGTTCTTC. As protein: CASSLQGVYNEQFF. Looking up the rest from reference TRBV2 and TRBJ2-1 gives the full variable domain: EPEVTQTPSHQVTQMGQEVILRCVPISNHLYFYWYRQILGQKVEFLVSFYNNEISEKSEIFDDQFSVERPDGSNFTLKIRSTKLEDSAMYFCASSLQGVYNEQFFGPGTRLTVL.

The rearrangement joins TRBV10-3 to TRBJ2-7, with D perhaps being TRBD1 or TRBD2 (5 bases each). The V gene's germline CDR1 is ENHRY and CDR2 SYGVKD. This CDR3 contains 14 residues. The ends were cut back, 0 bases at V and 5 bases at J, with 11 bases in the middle. CDR3 DNA sequence: TGTGCCATCAGTGAGTCGAACCGGGACCACGAGCAGTACTTC. As protein: CAISESNRDHEQYF.

The V and J genes are TRBV5-4 and TRBJ2-6; D unclear. The V and J ends lost 5 bases and 0 bases respectively, with 9 bases between them. The V gene's germline CDR1 is SGHNT and CDR2 YYREEE (reference sequence). The CDR3 totals 15 residues. The CDR3 loop reads CASRAPDSGANVLTF. In nucleotides, the CDR3 is TGTGCCAGCAGAGCACCAGACTCTGGGGCCAACGTCCTGACTTTC.

The chain combines TRBV5-6 with TRBJ2-1; D may be TRBD1 (5 bases). With 7 bases removed from V and 0 bases from J, the gap between germline ends came to 20 bases. This CDR3 is built from 17 residues. Germline CDR1 SGHDT, CDR2 YYEEEE. CDR3 bases: TGTGCCAGCTCAGTCATAACCCGGACAAGCTCCTACAATGAGCAGTTCTTC. It encodes CASSVITRTSSYNEQFF.

The count of this clone is one. The rearrangement joins TRBV5-1 to TRBJ2-5; D not resolved. CDR1 is SGHRS, CDR2 YFSETQ, per germline. This CDR3 has 11 amino acids. The V end lost 5 bases, the J end lost 5 bases, and 7 bases lay between the germline ends. Here the CDR3 reads CASSEVETQYF. The CDR3 nucleotides are TGCGCCAGCAGTGAGGTGGAGACCCAGTACTTC.

V gene TRBV5-1 combines with J gene TRBJ2-5; 9 nucleotides line up with TRBD1. V lost 4 bases to trimming and J lost 3 bases; unmatched junction nucleotides: 4. This CDR3 contains 14 residues. CDR1 SGHRS and CDR2 YFSETQ come from the germline V gene. CDR3 in DNA: TGCGCCAGCAGCGTGACAGGGGGGGAAGAGACCCAGTACTTC. Protein product: CASSVTGGEETQYF.

The CDR3 DNA reads TGTGCCAGCAGCCAGGGGGCCCTCGGCTCCTACGAGCAGTACTTC. Protein: CASSQGALGSYEQYF. V is TRBV7-2 and J is TRBJ2-7; 8 bases are shared with TRBD1. The germline CDR1 and CDR2 sequences are SGHTA and FQGNSA. After removal of 5 bases from V and 0 bases from J, the junction contained 6 bases not matched to a gene. CDR3 size: 15 residues.

V gene TRBV10-1 combines with J gene TRBJ2-3; 8 bases line up with TRBD2. The germline V gene encodes CDR1 WNHNN and CDR2 SYGVQD (reference sequence). With V trimmed by 6 bases and J by 2 bases, 7 bases remained unmatched. This CDR3 contains 15 residues. The CDR3 region is CASRFGGVNTDTQYF. The CDR3 bases are TGCGCCAGCAGGTTCGGGGGGGTGAACACAGATACGCAGTATTTT.

The chain is built from TRBV5-1 and TRBJ2-1; perhaps TRBD1 as D (6 bases). CDR1 and CDR2 (germline): SGHRS, YFSETQ. This CDR3 has 16 amino acids. V lost 4 bases, J lost 4 bases, and 18 bases lay in between. Here the CDR3 reads CASSLTGTRLYNEQFF. DNA of the CDR3: TGCGCCAGCAGCCTGACCGGGACAAGGCTTTACAATGAGCAGTTCTTC.

The chain uses TRBV11-3 and TRBJ2-2; 9 bases agree with TRBD2. The CDR3 is 14 amino acids. CDR1 and CDR2 (germline): SGHNT, YENEEA. V was clipped by 10 bases and J by 7 bases; unmatched bases: 10. The CDR3 protein is CATPSSGRGGELFF. The CDR3 nucleotides read TGTGCCACCCCAAGTAGCGGGAGAGGCGGGGAGCTGTTTTTT. Drawing the rest from reference TRBV11-3 and TRBJ2-2, the complete variable domain is EAGVVQSPRYKIIEKKQPVAFWCNPISGHNTLYWYLQNLGQGPELLIRYENEEAVDDSQLPKDRFSAERLKGVDSTLKIQPAELGDSAVYLCATPSSGRGGELFFGEGSRLTVL.

The chain carries TRBV5-5 and TRBJ2-1, with TRBD1 identical over 9 bases. CDR1 and CDR2 from the germline V gene are SGHKS and YYEKEE (reference sequence). The V and J ends lost 7 bases and 3 bases, in that order; junction bases with no gene match: 8. The CDR3 covers 15 residues. This chain's CDR3 is CASEIRGQGYNEQFF. As DNA, the CDR3 is TGTGCCAGCGAAATTCGGGGACAGGGCTACAATGAGCAGTTCTTC.

This rearrangement joins TRBV11-3 to TRBJ2-1, with no clear D. Trimming took off 4 bases at V and 2 bases at J, with 3 bases between the two ends. The germline CDR1 and CDR2 sequences are SGHNT and YENEEA. There are 12 residues in the CDR3. The CDR3 loop reads CASSSPYNEQFF. Written as DNA, the CDR3 is TGTGCCAGCAGCTCCCCCTACAATGAGCAGTTCTTC.

The chain recombines TRBV6-1 with TRBJ2-7; 8 bases line up with TRBD2. Unmatched junction bases numbered 21, after V lost 2 bases and J lost 3 bases. This CDR3 region has 20 residues. Looked up from germline, CDR1 is MNHNS and CDR2 is SASEGT. The CDR3 protein is CASSEQVFGGTRISGYEQYF. CDR3 DNA sequence: TGTGCCAGCAGTGAACAGGTTTTCGGCGGGACTAGAATCTCGGGCTACGAGCAGTACTTC.

V is TRBV5-6 and J is TRBJ2-7, with D possibly being TRBD2 (6 bases). The germline V and J ends were trimmed by 6 bases and 4 bases, with 11 bases remaining between them. CDR1 is SGHDT, CDR2 YYEEEE, per germline. The CDR3 has 12 amino acids. This chain's CDR3 is CASTRAGYEQYF. In DNA form, the CDR3 reads TGTGCCAGCACCCGGGCGGGGTACGAGCAGTACTTC.

The chain employs TRBV7-3 and TRBJ2-2; D is uncertain. The CDR3 contains 13 residues. Germline V gene data show CDR1 as SGHTA and CDR2 as FQGTGA. V was trimmed by 2 bases and J by 6 bases, leaving 7 bases between them. The CDR3 DNA reads as TGTGCCAGCAGCTTAGGGGTTCCCGGGGAGCTGTTTTTT. Translating gives CASSLGVPGELFF.

The chain couples TRBV27 to TRBJ1-2; no definite D call. The germline V and J ends were trimmed by 5 bases and 4 bases, with 26 bases remaining between them. The CDR3 consists of 18 residues. From germline, CDR1 is MNHEY and CDR2 SMNVEV (reference sequence). The CDR3 region is CASSPLYRPPYQPYGYTF. In DNA form, the CDR3 reads TGTGCCAGCAGTCCCCTCTACAGACCACCTTATCAGCCCTATGGCTACACCTTC.

CDR3 residues: CASSTRLVAREAGELFF. The CDR3 DNA sequence: TGTGCCAGCAGCACACGACTAGTCGCGAGGGAGGCCGGGGAGCTGTTTTTT. The chain has TRBV5-4 and TRBJ2-2; tentative D call: TRBD2 (6 bases). Germline CDR1 reads SGHNT; CDR2 reads YYREEE (reference sequence). The CDR3 totals 17 residues. V lost 4 bases to trimming and J lost 6 bases, with 22 bases between them.

The chain is built from TRBV9 and TRBJ2-7; weak D call: TRBD2 (5 bases). The V and J ends lost 0 bases and 4 bases respectively, with 17 bases between them. The CDR3 has 16 amino acids. Germline V lookup: CDR1 SGDLS, CDR2 YYNGEE. The CDR3 reads CASSVGGGSSPYEQYF. The CDR3 DNA sequence: TGTGCCAGCAGCGTAGGAGGCGGGTCGTCGCCTTACGAGCAGTACTTC.

This clone was found once. The CDR3 here is CSVTDRSVTDTQYF. DNA for the CDR3: TGCAGCGTTACGGACAGGTCCGTCACAGATACGCAGTATTTT. This chain connects TRBV29-1 to TRBJ2-3; 7 bases are a match to TRBD1. The CDR3 covers 14 residues. The V segment lost 5 bases and the J segment 2 bases; nucleotides outside the gene matches: 7. Germline CDR1 is SQVTM and CDR2 is ANQGSEA.

The chain joins TRBV7-2 to TRBJ2-3, with TRBD2 matching 9 bases. The germline CDR1 and CDR2 sequences are SGHTA and FQGNSA. The junction had 5 bases not matched to a gene; V was cut back by 7 bases and J by 3 bases. The length of the CDR3 is 14 residues. The CDR3 reads CASTLAGRTDTQYF. DNA of the CDR3: TGTGCCAGCACCCTAGCGGGAAGGACAGATACGCAGTATTTT.

The rearrangement uses TRBV7-2 and TRBJ2-1; 7 bases are a match to TRBD2. Germline values: CDR1 SGHTA, CDR2 FQGNSA. V was clipped by 6 bases and J by 6 bases; unmatched bases: 8. The CDR3 is 14 amino acids. For the CDR3, the DNA is TGTGCCAGCAGTAAAGGACTAGTCCCCAATGAGCAGTTCTTC. Protein sequence: CASSKGLVPNEQFF.

The rearrangement joins TRBV6-6 to TRBJ2-2; 8 nucleotides align to TRBD1. The CDR3 totals 15 residues. V lost 0 bases to trimming and J lost 5 bases; unmatched junction nucleotides: 2. Germline V CDR1 and CDR2: MNHNY, SVGAGI (reference sequence). In DNA, the CDR3 is TGTGCCAGCAGTTACTCCCGACAGGGGACCGGGGAGCTGTTTTTT. Amino acid sequence: CASSYSRQGTGELFF.

This rearrangement joins TRBV7-9 to TRBJ2-7; 7 bases agree with TRBD1. The junction had 10 bases not matched to a gene; V was cut back by 5 bases and J by 3 bases. Germline V CDR1 and CDR2: SEHNR, FQNEAQ (reference sequence). The CDR3 spans 15 residues. The CDR3 here is CASSPDRVVRYEQYF. The CDR3 region has the DNA TGTGCCAGCAGCCCTGACAGGGTTGTTCGCTACGAGCAGTACTTC. Filled out from reference TRBV7-9 and TRBJ2-7, the complete variable domain reads DTGVSQNPRHKITKRGQNVTFRCDPISEHNRLYWYRQTLGQGPEFLTYFQNEAQLEKSRLLSDRFSAERPKGSFSTLEIQRTEQGDSAMYLCASSPDRVVRYEQYFGPGTRLTVT.

This clone was seen just once. This specimen includes other DNA sequences encoding the same CDR3. The chain has TRBV6-1 and TRBJ1-5; D might be TRBD1 (5 bases). CDR1 and CDR2 (germline): MNHNS, SASEGT. This CDR3 is 14 amino acids long. V was trimmed by 0 bases and J by 5 bases, leaving 8 bases between them. The CDR3 coding sequence is TGTGCCAGCAGTGAAGCGGGAGGGGATCAGCCCCAGCATTTT. This sequence encodes CASSEAGGDQPQHF.